The 32 T cell receptor beta chains below all came from one sample that was sequenced in a study of blood T cell repertoires in COVID-19 (dated by TCRdb to the early 2020s). Library generation was performed with the immunoSEQ multiplex PCR assay. Here the immuneACCESS table is served through TCRdb, limited to in-frame sequences with V and J called. Missing clones are a known gap in these copies; in checked studies unresolved V genes cover under half, and the rest lacks a known reason. For this sample the table gives fewer than 350,000 clones, of which around 85% were detected only once. The top ten constitute less than 2.5% of the sample. The sequenced sample consisted of peripheral blood. The receptors here all came from a young woman who had recovered from COVID-19.

The V gene is TRBV9, the J gene TRBJ2-3; TRBD2 matches at 7 bases. The CDR3 totals 15 residues. Unmatched junction bases numbered 6, after V lost 3 bases and J lost 2 bases. Germline CDR1 and CDR2: SGDLS and YYNGEE. For the CDR3, the DNA is TGTGCCAGCAGCGCCACCCTAGCGGACACAGATACGCAGTATTTT. Translated, it gives CASSATLADTDTQYF.

The V and J genes are TRBV5-6 and TRBJ1-5, with 7 nucleotides matching TRBD1. CDR1 and CDR2 (germline): SGHDT, YYEEEE. The CDR3 spans 13 residues. V lost 4 bases, J lost 10 bases, and 8 bases stayed unmatched. For the CDR3, the DNA is TGTGCCAGCAGCACGGGACAGAGAACACCCCAGCATTTT. Protein sequence: CASSTGQRTPQHF.

The chain is built from TRBV7-2 and TRBJ2-7, with D perhaps TRBD2 (6 bases). CDR3 size: 15 residues. Germline V lookup: CDR1 SGHTA, CDR2 FQGNSA. With 1 base removed from V and 0 bases from J, the gap between germline ends came to 10 bases. Here the CDR3 DNA reads TGTGCCAGCAGCTTAGGCGGGGAGAGCTCCTACGAGCAGTACTTC. It is translated as CASSLGGESSYEQYF.

This clone appeared a single time. This chain connects TRBV2 to TRBJ1-1, with 10 bases aligning to TRBD1. Germline lookup yields CDR1 SNHLY and CDR2 FYNNEI. The V gene end was trimmed by 4 bases and the J gene end by 9 bases; junction bases not matched to a gene: 11. The length of the CDR3 is 15 residues. The CDR3 DNA reads as TGTGCCAGCAGTGTCATGGACAGGGGGATGAAAAAAGCTTTCTTT. Its protein product is CASSVMDRGMKKAFF.

The chain has TRBV23-1 and TRBJ2-3; maybe TRBD2 (6 bases). TRBV23-1 has ORF status, its function being uncertain. Deletions cut 2 bases from V and 9 bases from J, with 33 bases between. This CDR3 is built from 20 residues. The CDR3 is CASSQLPEGVGRDESGTQYF. DNA for the CDR3: TGCGCCAGCAGTCAACTTCCCGAGGGAGTGGGGCGGGATGAGTCAGGGACGCAGTATTTT.

The chain has TRBV4-1 and TRBJ1-6, with D hard to call. Germline-derived CDR1 and CDR2 are MGHRA and YSYEKL. The CDR3 has 15 residues. V was pared by 1 base and J by 7 bases, with 11 bases between. The CDR3 is CASSQALGSNSPLHF. CDR3 sequence (DNA): TGCGCCAGCAGCCAAGCGTTGGGGAGCAATTCACCCCTCCACTTT.

V gene TRBV7-6 combines with J gene TRBJ1-4, with a tentative D call TRBD1 (6 bases). The CDR3 length is 13 residues. Germline V gives CDR1 SGHVS, CDR2 FNYEAQ. V was cut by 5 bases and J by 10 bases, with 14 bases left in between. In DNA form, the CDR3 reads TGTGCCAGCAGCCCCACAGGGACGGGAAAACTGTTTTTT. The encoded protein is CASSPTGTGKLFF.

This clone turned up a few times. This chain uses TRBV18 with TRBJ1-6; the D is unclear. Germline-derived CDR1 and CDR2 are KGHSH and LQKENI. The V and J ends lost 0 bases and 10 bases respectively, with 19 bases between them. The CDR3 loop spans 17 amino acids. The DNA of the CDR3 is TGTGCCAGCTCACCACCCCCCGCCGCCAGACGACAATCACCCCTCCACTTT. It yields the protein CASSPPPAARRQSPLHF.

This chain uses TRBV29-1 with TRBJ2-7; tentatively, D is TRBD1 (7 bases). The CDR3 runs to 16 residues. CDR1 and CDR2 (germline): SQVTM, ANQGSEA. V was pared by 2 bases and J by 3 bases, with 20 bases between. The CDR3 nucleotides read TGCAGCGTTGAACGGGTGACAGGGAAAGCGGGCTACGAGCAGTACTTC. It translates to CSVERVTGKAGYEQYF.

The V call is TRBV13, the J call TRBJ1-4; D is uncertain. The CDR3 spans 14 residues. Germline lookup yields CDR1 PRHDT and CDR2 FYEKMQ (reference sequence). V lost 0 bases and J lost 3, with 5 bases in between. The chain's CDR3 is CASSLGLSNEKLFF. The CDR3 DNA is TGTGCCAGCAGCTTAGGCCTATCTAATGAAAAACTGTTTTTT.

A single count supports this clone. The chain joins TRBV6-5 to TRBJ1-3; D is possibly TRBD1 (6 bases). The V end lost 8 bases, the J end lost 4 bases, and 9 bases lay between the germline ends. This CDR3 contains 12 residues. Per germline, CDR1 MNHEY and CDR2 SVGAGI. The CDR3 DNA sequence: TGTGCCAGCGCAACAGGGGGAAACACCATATATTTT. It yields the protein CASATGGNTIYF.

The rearrangement uses TRBV11-3 and TRBJ2-2, with 7 nucleotides matching TRBD1. CDR1 is SGHNT and CDR2 is YENEEA in the germline V gene. This CDR3 has 14 residues. Trimming took 5 bases from V and 4 from J; bases not matched to a gene: 4. CDR3 region: CASSGRTGTGELFF. CDR3 in DNA: TGTGCCAGCAGCGGCCGGACAGGCACCGGGGAGCTGTTTTTT.

The chain carries TRBV7-9 and TRBJ1-2, with 7 bases fitting TRBD1. With V trimmed by 4 bases and J by 4 bases, 9 bases remained unmatched. The germline V gene has CDR1 SEHNR and CDR2 FQNEAQ (reference sequence). The CDR3 sequence is 15 residues long. This CDR3 is CASSWGQRDSYGYTF. CDR3 in DNA: TGTGCCAGCAGCTGGGGACAGAGGGATTCCTATGGCTACACCTTC.

The chain carries TRBV19 and TRBJ2-2; 10 bases align to TRBD2. This CDR3 is 19 amino acids long. CDR1 is LNHDA, CDR2 SQIVND, per germline (reference sequence). After removal of 9 bases from V and 0 bases from J, the junction contained 16 bases not matched to a gene. CDR3 in DNA: TGTGCCAGCACCGCGGGGCTAGCGGGAGCGACCACGAACACCGGGGAGCTGTTTTTT. It is translated as CASTAGLAGATTNTGELFF.

V is TRBV28 and J is TRBJ1-2; a possible D gene is TRBD1 (5 bases). V dropped 1 base and J dropped 6 bases, with 9 bases sitting between them. CDR3 length: 13 residues. Germline values: CDR1 MDHEN, CDR2 SYDVKM. Here the CDR3 reads CASSLLQADGYTF. CDR3 DNA sequence: TGTGCCAGCAGTTTATTACAGGCTGATGGCTACACCTTC.

The chain employs TRBV11-2 and TRBJ2-1; 10 nucleotides match TRBD2. CDR1 and CDR2 from the germline V gene are SGHAT and FQNNGV. The CDR3 loop spans 17 amino acids. After removal of 5 bases from V and 6 bases from J, the junction contained 13 bases not matched to a gene. CDR3 coding DNA: TGTGCCAGCAGCCCGCATCTAGCGGGAGTTTCTAGCAATGAGCAGTTCTTC. It translates to CASSPHLAGVSSNEQFF.

The gene calls are TRBV5-1 and TRBJ2-7; 10 bases fit TRBD2. CDR3 size: 16 residues. Germline V CDR1 and CDR2: SGHRS, YFSETQ. V shed 4 bases, J shed 0 bases, and the junction held 7 bases outside the gene matches. The DNA for the CDR3 is TGCGCCAGCAGCCCGGAACTAGCGGGATACTCCTACGAGCAGTACTTC. Protein sequence: CASSPELAGYSYEQYF.

V usage is TRBV7-2 and J usage is TRBJ2-3; D is unclear. The CDR3 is 13 residues long. Germline V gene data show CDR1 as SGHTA and CDR2 as FQGNSA. Trimming pared 7 bases from V and 5 bases from J, leaving 13 bases between. The CDR3 DNA is TGTGCCAGCACCCTAAACCCGGGAGATACGCAGTATTTT. Translation gives CASTLNPGDTQYF.

This rearrangement joins TRBV5-8 to TRBJ2-7; perhaps TRBD1 as D (6 bases). Germline-derived CDR1 and CDR2 are SGHTS and YDEGEE. V dropped 6 bases and J dropped 2 bases, with 15 bases sitting between them. The CDR3 covers 14 residues. The chain's CDR3 is CASKTRGGTYEQYF. The CDR3 nucleotides read TGTGCCAGCAAGACCAGGGGTGGCACCTACGAGCAGTACTTC. The complete variable domain, with remaining parts taken from reference TRBV5-8 and TRBJ2-7, reads EAGVTQSPTHLIKTRGQQATLRCSPISGHTSVYWYQQALGLGLQFLLWYDEGEERNRGNFPPRFSGRQFPNYSSELNVNALELEDSALYLCASKTRGGTYEQYFGPGTRLTVT.

This clone was detected once. The chain uses TRBV7-2 and TRBJ2-1, with D tentatively TRBD2 (6 bases). There are 16 residues in the CDR3. CDR1 and CDR2 from the germline V gene are SGHTA and FQGNSA. The germline V and J ends were trimmed by 5 bases and 3 bases, with 17 bases remaining between them. In nucleotides, the CDR3 is TGTGCCAGCAGCACACGGGGGTACCGGGACTACAATGAGCAGTTCTTC. Protein product: CASSTRGYRDYNEQFF.

This chain joins TRBV9 and TRBJ1-3; 8 bases match TRBD1. Germline V CDR1 and CDR2: SGDLS, YYNGEE. V gave up 3 bases and J gave up 4 bases; unmatched junction bases: 6. The length of the CDR3 is 15 residues. For the CDR3, the DNA is TGTGCCAGCAGCGCTACAGGGGGTGGCGGAAACACCATATATTTT. Its translation: CASSATGGGGNTIYF.

V is TRBV6-5 and J is TRBJ1-4, with 8 bases aligning to TRBD1. Trimming at V came to 7 bases and at J to 6 bases, leaving 4 bases not matched to a gene. The CDR3 has 13 residues. Germline CDR1 and CDR2: MNHEY and SVGAGI. Here the CDR3 DNA reads TGTGCCAGCACCGGACAGGGTCATGAAAAACTGTTTTTT. It yields the protein CASTGQGHEKLFF.

This clone was counted a few times. The chain is built from TRBV24-1 and TRBJ2-1; D may be TRBD1 (6 bases). The V gene's germline CDR1 is KGHDR and CDR2 SFDVKD. Trimming removed 2 bases from V and 6 bases from J, with 16 bases in between. This CDR3 has 16 amino acids. CDR3 protein: CATSDWGRGRGNEQFF. CDR3 DNA sequence: TGTGCCACCAGTGATTGGGGCAGGGGTAGGGGCAATGAGCAGTTCTTC.

This chain joins TRBV5-1 and TRBJ2-3; weak D call: TRBD2 (5 bases). Per the germline V gene, CDR1 is SGHRS and CDR2 is YFSETQ. There are 15 residues in the CDR3. Trimming removed 7 bases from V and 2 bases from J, with 17 bases in between. The CDR3 spells CASSVRAIPTDTQYF. The CDR3 coding sequence is TGCGCCAGCTCGGTGAGGGCAATTCCCACAGATACGCAGTATTTT.

The chain couples TRBV21-1 to TRBJ2-7; the D segment call TRBD2 is taken from the table without a DNA check. TRBV21-1 is a pseudogene locus. The CDR3 runs to 13 residues. CDR3 bases: TGTGCCAGCAGCATGCGGGGTACCAACGAGCAGTACTTC. Its protein product is CASSMRGTNEQYF.

The J gene is TRBJ2-1, the V gene TRBV11-3; 9 positions match TRBD1. V was pared by 4 bases and J by 5 bases, with 9 bases of the junction left unmatched. Germline V gene lookup returns CDR1 SGHNT and CDR2 YENEEA. The length of the CDR3 is 16 residues. The DNA of the CDR3 is TGTGCCAGCAGCTCCGGGACAGGGTTTTTCAACAATGAGCAGTTCTTC. Its translation is CASSSGTGFFNNEQFF. The whole variable domain, filled in from reference TRBV11-3 and TRBJ2-1, reads EAGVVQSPRYKIIEKKQPVAFWCNPISGHNTLYWYLQNLGQGPELLIRYENEEAVDDSQLPKDRFSAERLKGVDSTLKIQPAELGDSAVYLCASSSGTGFFNNEQFFGPGTRLTVL.

CDR3 region: CASSLDGAGKTEAFF. The CDR3 DNA reads as TGCGCCAGCAGCTTGGATGGCGCGGGGAAGACTGAAGCTTTCTTT. The chain joins TRBV5-1 to TRBJ1-1; D remains unclear. This CDR3 has 15 residues. The germline gives CDR1 SGHRS, CDR2 YFSETQ. The V end lost 0 bases, the J end lost 5 bases, and 14 bases lay between the germline ends.

This chain joins TRBV6-5 and TRBJ2-3, with 11 bases lining up with TRBD2. The CDR3 totals 13 residues. Germline trimming cut 7 bases from V and 6 bases from J; bases unmatched to any gene: 3. From germline, CDR1 is MNHEY and CDR2 SVGAGI. The DNA for the CDR3 is TGTGCCAGCATAGCGGGAGGGACGGATACGCAGTATTTT. This codes for CASIAGGTDTQYF.

DNA for the CDR3: TGTGCCAGCAGTCCTTGGTCAGGGTACGGCTACACCTTC. It codes for CASSPWSGYGYTF. V gene TRBV28 combines with J gene TRBJ1-2; TRBD1 might be the D (5 bases). The CDR3 contains 13 residues. The ends were cut back, 5 bases at V and 8 bases at J, with 15 bases in the middle. Germline V gives CDR1 MDHEN, CDR2 SYDVKM.

This clone occurred once. The rearrangement joins TRBV12-5 to TRBJ1-1; D not resolved. Germline CDR1 is LGHNT and CDR2 is FRNRAP. V lost 1 base and J lost 0, with 12 bases in between. This CDR3 region has 16 residues. The CDR3 spells CASGLAHGVMNTEAFF. The CDR3 DNA follows: TGTGCTAGTGGTTTGGCCCACGGGGTTATGAACACTGAAGCTTTCTTT.

The J gene is TRBJ2-1, the V gene TRBV5-6; D may be TRBD2 (6 bases). The CDR3 is 15 residues long. V dropped 2 bases and J dropped 4 bases, with 13 bases sitting between them. Germline V gene data show CDR1 as SGHDT and CDR2 as YYEEEE. The CDR3 spells CASSLAGHGYNEQFF. The CDR3 DNA is TGTGCCAGCAGCTTAGCGGGTCATGGTTACAATGAGCAGTTCTTC.

The chain joins TRBV28 to TRBJ1-5; no definite D call. Germline assignment: CDR1 MDHEN and CDR2 SYDVKM. The length of the CDR3 is 13 residues. V dropped 7 bases and J dropped 6 bases, with 13 bases sitting between them. The CDR3 nucleotides read TGTGCCAGCACCACTGCCGACACTCAGCCCCAGCATTTT. As protein: CASTTADTQPQHF.